The sample holds a few counts of the clone carrying this T cell receptor beta chain. Using its own MiXCR run on the RT-PCR reads, TCRdb lists one record per CDR3 protein. The table records over 150,000 distinct CDR3 sequences, approximately 30% of them present only once. The source of the sample is a study of patients and donors after allogeneic stem cell transplantation. The CDR3 is 12 residues long. Trimming cost V 3 bases and J 6 bases, with 5 bases left between them. Germline CDR1 and CDR2: LGHNA and YNFKEQ. This TCR came from a human donor who was either an allogeneic HSCT recipient or a stem cell or donor lymphocyte infusion donor (not recorded which). It is not recorded whose cells these are; they may come from a transplant donor. The sequenced sample was blood, either unsorted or a sorted T cell fraction (not recorded which). V gene TRBV4-2 combines with J gene TRBJ2-2, with D perhaps matching TRBD1 (5 bases). For the CDR3, the DNA is TGTGCCAGCAGCCACAGGGCCGGGGAGCTGTTTTTT. Protein: CASSHRAGELFF.